Listed below are T cell receptor beta chains from one sample, sequenced in a study of OX40 agonist ivuxolimab in advanced cancers. Data came from immunoSEQ multiplex PCR; TCRdb stores just in-frame clones and leaves some out. The sample yields some 87,000 clones, nearly 90% seen once. The sample was CD4+ or CD8+ T cells sorted from blood, taken in a trial of the OX40 agonist ivuxolimab. The receptors were gathered from an adult with an advanced solid tumor such as melanoma, head and neck, liver or kidney cancer. CDR3s include the opening cysteine and the closing phenylalanine or tryptophan. The D gene is left open where the match is weak. Expanded clones are given a class, and other clones once, few, many or no size at all.

D gene	clone size	J gene	V gene	CDR3 protein	CDR3 DNA
TRBD1	-	TRBJ2-3	TRBV5-1	CASSPGQGADTQYF	TGCGCCAGCAGCCCGGGACAGGGAGCAGATACGCAGTATTTT
TRBD2	-	TRBJ2-1	TRBV2	CASSEYWTSGMYNEQFF	TGTGCCAGCAGTGAGTACTGGACTAGCGGGATGTACAATGAGCAGTTCTTC
TRBD2	-	TRBJ2-1	TRBV10-1	CASSHSGSYNEQFF	TGCGCCAGCAGTCATAGCGGGAGTTACAATGAGCAGTTCTTC
-	-	TRBJ1-4	TRBV5-1	CASSPYSGDSNEKLFF	TGCGCCAGCAGCCCTTATTCAGGGGACTCTAATGAAAAACTGTTTTTT
-	-	TRBJ1-1	TRBV27	CASTGRSGQRLEGAFF	TGTGCCAGCACCGGTCGCTCTGGACAGAGACTCGAGGGGGCTTTCTTT
TRBD2	once	TRBJ2-1	TRBV27	CASSSRGTSGPRRRYNEQFF	TGTGCCAGCAGTTCTCGCGGGACTAGCGGGCCTAGGAGAAGGTACAATGAGCAGTTCTTC
-	-	TRBJ1-3	TRBV9	CASSVKPGSGSGNTIYF	TGTGCCAGCAGCGTAAAACCGGGGAGCGGCTCTGGAAACACCATATATTTT
-	-	TRBJ1-2	TRBV11-2	CASSLGAHYGYTF	TGTGCCAGCAGCTTAGGTGCACACTATGGCTACACCTTC
-	few	TRBJ1-2	TRBV2	CASSEGQGYGYTF	TGTGCCAGCAGTGAAGGCCAGGGATATGGCTACACCTTC
TRBD2	-	TRBJ2-7	TRBV7-2	CASSLGLDGYEQYF	TGTGCCAGCAGCCTGGGACTAGACGGCTACGAGCAGTACTTC
-	-	TRBJ1-1	TRBV9	CASSLRPETEAFF	TGTGCCAGCAGCCTAAGACCAGAAACTGAAGCTTTCTTT
TRBD2	-	TRBJ2-1	TRBV2	CASDTGLGVYNEQFF	TGTGCCAGCGATACGGGACTAGGGGTTTACAATGAGCAGTTCTTC
TRBD2	-	TRBJ2-1	TRBV10-3	CAISSGAYNEQFF	TGTGCCATCTCTAGCGGGGCTTACAATGAGCAGTTCTTC
-	once	TRBJ1-5	TRBV4-3	CASSQDYTQPQHF	TGCGCCAGCAGCCAAGATTATACTCAGCCCCAGCATTTT
-	-	TRBJ2-7	TRBV18	CASSQAGGYEQYF	TGTGCCAGCTCACAAGCCGGAGGCTACGAGCAGTACTTC
-	-	TRBJ2-3	TRBV6-6	CASTFTDTQYF	TGTGCCAGCACCTTCACAGATACGCAGTATTTT
TRBD1	-	TRBJ1-1	TRBV14	CASSRTDREAFF	TGTGCCAGCAGCCGGACGGACAGGGAAGCTTTCTTT
-	-	TRBJ1-2	TRBV12-5	CASGLVVGQRGSHGYTF	TGTGCTAGTGGTTTGGTAGTTGGACAAAGGGGCTCACATGGCTACACCTTC
-	-	TRBJ1-3	TRBV10-3	CAISEGTSSSGNTIYF	TGTGCCATCAGTGAGGGAACTTCCTCCTCTGGAAACACCATATATTTT
-	-	TRBJ1-3	TRBV10-2	CASSESAGNTIYF	TGCGCCAGCAGTGAGTCGGCAGGAAACACCATATATTTT
-	-	TRBJ2-2	TRBV6-1	CASSTYYTGELFF	TGTGCCAGCAGTACTTATTACACCGGGGAGCTGTTTTTT
-	once	TRBJ2-2	TRBV6-5	CASAGSTGELFF	TGTGCCAGCGCAGGAAGCACCGGGGAGCTGTTTTTT
-	-	TRBJ1-5	TRBV19	CASGGFEPQHF	TGTGCCAGTGGAGGTTTCGAGCCCCAGCATTTT
TRBD1	-	TRBJ2-2	TRBV25-1	CASSGLIGTGGNTGELFF	TGTGCCAGCAGTGGATTAATCGGGACAGGGGGGAACACCGGGGAGCTGTTTTTT
TRBD1	-	TRBJ2-3	TRBV5-8	CASVARTGADSDTQYF	TGTGCCAGCGTAGCCAGGACAGGGGCAGATTCAGATACGCAGTATTTT
-	-	TRBJ1-1	TRBV19	CASSINPQVYTEAFF	TGTGCCAGTAGTATAAACCCCCAGGTGTACACTGAAGCTTTCTTT
TRBD1	-	TRBJ1-2	TRBV29-1	CSVGGDSVSYGYTF	TGCAGCGTTGGAGGGGACAGCGTATCTTATGGCTACACCTTC
-	-	TRBJ2-7	TRBV5-1	CASSPGRSSSYEQYF	TGCGCCAGCAGCCCCGGACGTTCCAGCTCCTACGAGCAGTACTTC
-	-	TRBJ2-5	TRBV30	CACMWGQETQYF	TGTGCCTGCATGTGGGGGCAAGAGACCCAGTACTTC
TRBD2	-	TRBJ2-5	TRBV5-1	CASSLERGLAGVGETQYF	TGCGCCAGCAGCTTGGAAAGGGGACTAGCGGGGGTTGGAGAGACCCAGTACTTC
-	-	TRBJ2-5	TRBV5-4	CASSLEPKETQYF	TGTGCCAGCAGCTTGGAACCCAAGGAGACCCAGTACTTC
-	once	TRBJ2-1	TRBV7-9	CASSLPGAGSYNEQFF	TGTGCCAGCAGCTTACCGGGGGCGGGCTCCTACAATGAGCAGTTCTTC
TRBD2	-	TRBJ2-1	TRBV29-1	CSVEELAGVGNEQFF	TGCAGCGTTGAAGAGCTAGCGGGAGTTGGTAATGAGCAGTTCTTC
-	-	TRBJ1-1	TRBV10-2	CASRPGGAPNTEAFF	TGCGCCAGCAGGCCGGGGGGGGCGCCGAACACTGAAGCTTTCTTT
-	-	TRBJ2-3	TRBV12-5	CASGLVGADTQYF	TGTGCTAGTGGTTTGGTAGGCGCAGATACGCAGTATTTT
TRBD2	-	TRBJ2-7	TRBV29-1	CSVALTSGSYEQYF	TGCAGCGTTGCCCTGACTAGCGGCTCCTACGAGCAGTACTTC
TRBD2	-	TRBJ2-1	TRBV4-2	CASSQEGSGGPYNEQFF	TGTGCCAGCAGCCAAGAGGGTAGCGGGGGGCCTTACAATGAGCAGTTCTTC
TRBD2	-	TRBJ2-3	TRBV29-1	CSAGGGTDTQYF	TGCAGCGCGGGGGGGGGCACAGATACGCAGTATTTT
-	-	TRBJ2-7	TRBV20-1	CSARRGPEQYF	TGCAGTGCTAGGAGGGGCCCCGAGCAGTACTTC
TRBD2	few	TRBJ2-6	TRBV4-3	CASSQSGGAGANVLTF	TGCGCCAGCAGCCAAAGCGGGGGGGCTGGGGCCAACGTCCTGACTTTC
-	-	TRBJ2-1	TRBV7-7	CASSHGTSSYNEQFF	TGTGCCAGCAGCCACGGGACCAGCTCCTACAATGAGCAGTTCTTC
TRBD2	-	TRBJ2-7	TRBV7-6	CASSAYGGRAAYEQYF	TGTGCCAGCAGCGCATACGGAGGGAGGGCAGCCTACGAGCAGTACTTC